The rows below give T cell receptor beta chains drawn from one sample of a study of graft-versus-host responses after intestinal transplantation. Antigens for these TCRs are unknown. Method: immunoSEQ multiplex PCR; TCRdb's copy keeps in-frame clones and lacks some. The table records under 130,000 clones, 90% to 95% of them present only once. The sequences come from unstimulated CD8+ T cells sorted from spleen or lymph node cells, collected before intestinal transplant. These receptors all come from a human donor who received an intestinal transplant. Both conserved end residues are part of each CDR3. Fields, in order: J gene, V gene, D gene, CDR3 length, clone size, CDR3 DNA, CDR3 protein. A D gene is named only where the DNA matches it firmly. The size entry is marked missing in some rows and otherwise reads once, few, many or a size class.

j_call: TRBJ2-5; v_call: TRBV13; d_call: TRBD2; cdr3_length: 18; clone_size: -; cdr3_nt: TGTGCCAGCAGCATTCAACTAGCGGGGGGGCTAGAGAAAGAGACCCAGTACTTC; cdr3_aa: CASSIQLAGGLEKETQYF
j_call: TRBJ1-1; v_call: TRBV4-1; d_call: -; cdr3_length: 11; clone_size: -; cdr3_nt: TGCGCCAGCAGCCAAGCAGGAGAGGCTTTCTTT; cdr3_aa: CASSQAGEAFF
j_call: TRBJ1-1; v_call: TRBV5-1; d_call: -; cdr3_length: 13; clone_size: -; cdr3_nt: TGCGCCAGCAGCTCTGGGTGGGACACTGAAGCTTTCTTT; cdr3_aa: CASSSGWDTEAFF
j_call: TRBJ2-1; v_call: TRBV5-1; d_call: -; cdr3_length: 13; clone_size: -; cdr3_nt: TGCGCCAGCAGCTTGAGTAGCTACAATGAGCAGTTCTTC; cdr3_aa: CASSLSSYNEQFF
j_call: TRBJ2-7; v_call: TRBV2; d_call: -; cdr3_length: 12; clone_size: -; cdr3_nt: TGTGCCAGCAGTGAAAGGGGTTGGGAGCAGTACTTC; cdr3_aa: CASSERGWEQYF
j_call: TRBJ1-2; v_call: TRBV30; d_call: TRBD1; cdr3_length: 13; clone_size: once; cdr3_nt: TGTGCCTGGGACAGGGGTTCTAACTATGGCTACACCTTC; cdr3_aa: CAWDRGSNYGYTF
j_call: TRBJ2-7; v_call: TRBV27; d_call: -; cdr3_length: 13; clone_size: -; cdr3_nt: TGTGCCAGCAGTTTATCAAAAGTCTACGAGCAGTACTTC; cdr3_aa: CASSLSKVYEQYF
j_call: TRBJ2-6; v_call: TRBV10-3; d_call: -; cdr3_length: 15; clone_size: -; cdr3_nt: TGTGCCATCAGTGTAGGCTCCTCTGGGGCCAACGTCCTGACTTTC; cdr3_aa: CAISVGSSGANVLTF
j_call: TRBJ1-1; v_call: TRBV6-5; d_call: -; cdr3_length: 16; clone_size: -; cdr3_nt: TGTGCCAGCAGTTTTTTCGTCCCTGGGGTGAACACTGAAGCTTTCTTT; cdr3_aa: CASSFFVPGVNTEAFF
j_call: TRBJ1-5; v_call: TRBV19; d_call: -; cdr3_length: 16; clone_size: -; cdr3_nt: TGTGCCAGTAGTTTCCGGACAGTTCTTAGCAATCAGCCCCAGCATTTT; cdr3_aa: CASSFRTVLSNQPQHF
j_call: TRBJ2-7; v_call: TRBV19; d_call: -; cdr3_length: 12; clone_size: few; cdr3_nt: TGTGCCAGTAGTATGGTAGGGGACGAGCAGTACTTC; cdr3_aa: CASSMVGDEQYF
j_call: TRBJ2-3; v_call: TRBV2; d_call: TRBD2; cdr3_length: 13; clone_size: -; cdr3_nt: TGTGCCAGCAGAGGGACTAGCAGAGATACGCAGTATTTT; cdr3_aa: CASRGTSRDTQYF
j_call: TRBJ2-7; v_call: TRBV27; d_call: -; cdr3_length: 14; clone_size: -; cdr3_nt: TGTGCCAGCAGTTTATCGGGGCACCTCTACGAGCAGTACTTC; cdr3_aa: CASSLSGHLYEQYF
j_call: TRBJ2-1; v_call: TRBV2; d_call: -; cdr3_length: 13; clone_size: -; cdr3_nt: TGTGCCAGCAACCCAGTCGACAGCGATGAGCAGTTCTTC; cdr3_aa: CASNPVDSDEQFF
j_call: TRBJ2-7; v_call: TRBV7-9; d_call: -; cdr3_length: 13; clone_size: few; cdr3_nt: TGTGCCAGCAGCTTACCCCAAGTCTACGAGCAGTACTTC; cdr3_aa: CASSLPQVYEQYF
j_call: TRBJ2-1; v_call: TRBV30; d_call: TRBD2; cdr3_length: 15; clone_size: once; cdr3_nt: TGTGCCGTGGAGAGGAGCGGGGTGTCCTACAATGAGCAGTTCTTC; cdr3_aa: CAVERSGVSYNEQFF
j_call: TRBJ2-7; v_call: TRBV21-1; d_call: -; cdr3_length: 17; clone_size: -; cdr3_nt: TGTGCCAGCAGCGCCGCCTTCAGAAGGGTAAGCTCCTACGAGCAGTACTTC; cdr3_aa: CASSAAFRRVSSYEQYF